A selection of T cell receptor beta chains follows, all from one sample in a study of blood T cell repertoires in COVID-19. Clones were read by immunoSEQ multiplex PCR, and TCRdb kept only the in-frame ones, dropping some. Of 210,000 or so clones in the sample, approximately 90% were seen once. The sample was peripheral blood. All receptors come from a young man with acute or convalescent COVID-19. The CDR3 runs from the conserved cysteine through the conserved F or W. The D gene is left open where the match is weak. Not every row has a clone size; where given, it reads once, few, many or a size class.

abundance	v_gene	d_gene	j_gene	CDR3aa	CDR3nt
-	TRBV9	TRBD2	TRBJ2-2	CASSVDGARGGHGELFF	TGTGCCAGCAGCGTAGACGGAGCCCGCGGGGGGCACGGGGAGCTGTTTTTT
-	TRBV6-5	TRBD1	TRBJ1-1	CASTNRGRMNTEAFF	TGTGCCAGCACAAACAGGGGACGGATGAACACTGAAGCTTTCTTT
-	TRBV18	TRBD1	TRBJ2-5	CASLWTGQETQYF	TGTGCCAGCTTATGGACAGGGCAAGAGACCCAGTACTTC
-	TRBV6-5	-	TRBJ2-1	CASITGNSNEQFF	TGTGCCAGCATTACAGGGAATTCTAATGAGCAGTTCTTC
-	TRBV19	TRBD1	TRBJ2-5	CASSLQGRTQYF	TGTGCCAGTAGTCTACAGGGGCGGACCCAGTACTTC
-	TRBV12-5	TRBD1	TRBJ1-1	CASGLVQGQGNTEAFF	TGTGCTAGTGGTTTGGTACAGGGGCAGGGGAACACTGAAGCTTTCTTT
-	TRBV29-1	TRBD1	TRBJ2-7	CSAKGTGSYEQYF	TGCAGCGCTAAAGGGACAGGCTCCTACGAGCAGTACTTC
-	TRBV15	-	TRBJ2-1	CATSRDQLRNEQFF	TGTGCCACCAGCAGAGATCAATTGAGGAATGAGCAGTTCTTC
-	TRBV7-3	-	TRBJ2-3	CASSQSLARPDTQYF	TGTGCCAGCAGCCAGTCTCTGGCCCGCCCAGATACGCAGTATTTT
-	TRBV2	-	TRBJ1-1	CASSVGRVNTEAFF	TGTGCCAGCAGTGTTGGCAGGGTGAACACTGAAGCTTTCTTT
-	TRBV19	-	TRBJ1-5	CASRQGNQPQHF	TGTGCCAGCCGACAGGGCAATCAGCCCCAGCATTTT
-	TRBV28	TRBD1	TRBJ2-2	CASSLDRVATGELFF	TGTGCCAGCAGTTTGGACAGGGTGGCCACCGGGGAGCTGTTTTTT
-	TRBV7-6	-	TRBJ2-3	CASSFGGWDTQYF	TGTGCCAGCAGCTTTGGGGGCTGGGATACGCAGTATTTT
-	TRBV30	TRBD2	TRBJ2-2	CAWRLAGPGELFF	TGTGCCTGGAGGCTAGCGGGGCCCGGGGAGCTGTTTTTT
-	TRBV30	-	TRBJ1-5	CAWSSTRTANQPQHF	TGTGCCTGGAGTTCGACCCGGACAGCCAATCAGCCCCAGCATTTT
-	TRBV4-2	-	TRBJ2-3	CASSQVVQGSDTQYF	TGTGCCAGCAGCCAAGTTGTCCAGGGGTCAGATACGCAGTATTTT
-	TRBV11-2	TRBD1	TRBJ1-6	CASSLLGQGYSPLHF	TGTGCCAGCAGCTTATTAGGACAGGGATATTCACCCCTCCACTTT
-	TRBV27	-	TRBJ2-1	CASGPYNEQFF	TGTGCCAGTGGCCCCTACAATGAGCAGTTCTTC
-	TRBV28	-	TRBJ2-7	CAVGGYEQYF	TGTGCGGTCGGTGGCTACGAGCAGTACTTC
few	TRBV27	TRBD1	TRBJ1-6	CASSLSPPGTGISPLHF	TGTGCCAGCAGTTTATCCCCGCCCGGGACAGGGATTTCACCCCTCCACTTT
-	TRBV29-1	-	TRBJ1-1	CSAANVIMNTEAFF	TGCAGCGCCGCTAATGTTATAATGAACACTGAAGCTTTCTTT
once	TRBV3-1/TRBV3-2	-	TRBJ1-2	CASSPLRGNYGYTF	TGTGCCAGCAGCCCACTCAGGGGTAACTATGGCTACACCTTC
-	TRBV20-1	TRBD2	TRBJ2-3	CSASMPSGSTDTQYF	TGCAGTGCTAGTATGCCTAGCGGAAGCACAGATACGCAGTATTTT
-	TRBV9	TRBD1	TRBJ1-3	CASSVSGTGGNTIYF	TGTGCCAGCAGCGTTTCCGGGACAGGCGGAAACACCATATATTTT
-	TRBV7-8	-	TRBJ2-2	CASSSRGGRGELFF	TGTGCCAGCAGCTCTAGGGGGGGCCGCGGGGAGCTGTTTTTT
-	TRBV28	-	TRBJ2-7	CASRTFNQQYF	TGTGCCAGCAGGACATTTAATCAGCAGTACTTC
-	TRBV29-1	-	TRBJ1-1	CSAVSGTEAFF	TGCAGCGCAGTTTCGGGCACTGAAGCTTTCTTT
-	TRBV28	-	TRBJ1-5	CASRLDGRPQHF	TGTGCCAGCAGACTAGATGGGAGGCCCCAGCATTTT
-	TRBV7-2	TRBD1	TRBJ1-2	CASSLGPGQGADGYTF	TGTGCCAGCAGCTTAGGTCCGGGACAGGGGGCGGATGGCTACACCTTC
few	TRBV9	-	TRBJ2-3	CASSVAVYSTDTQYF	TGTGCCAGCAGCGTAGCAGTGTATAGCACAGATACGCAGTATTTT
-	TRBV6-5	-	TRBJ1-1	CASSYVREMNTEAFF	TGTGCCAGCAGTTACGTGCGGGAAATGAACACTGAAGCTTTCTTT
-	TRBV24-1	-	TRBJ1-2	CATSASYGYTF	TGTGCCACCAGTGCCAGCTATGGCTACACCTTC
once	TRBV29-1	-	TRBJ2-1	CSAHGRVAYNEQFF	TGCAGCGCCCACGGGCGGGTGGCCTACAATGAGCAGTTCTTC
-	TRBV19	TRBD2	TRBJ2-1	CASSIVTSGGNEQFF	TGTGCCAGTAGTATAGTTACTAGCGGAGGGAATGAGCAGTTCTTC
-	TRBV6-4	TRBD2	TRBJ2-3	CASSPWAGGPGDTQYF	TGTGCCAGCAGCCCCTGGGCGGGAGGGCCGGGAGATACGCAGTATTTT
-	TRBV11-2	-	TRBJ2-5	CASSLGVGETQYF	TGTGCCAGCAGCTTAGGAGTTGGAGAGACCCAGTACTTC
-	TRBV28	TRBD2	TRBJ2-1	CASSPRRGTSDYNEQFF	TGTGCCAGCAGTCCACGGAGGGGGACTAGCGACTACAATGAGCAGTTCTTC
once	TRBV29-1	-	TRBJ1-4	CSVDRGNEKLFF	TGCAGCGTTGACAGGGGCAATGAAAAACTGTTTTTT
-	TRBV4-2	TRBD2	TRBJ2-7	CASSQTSGMSYEQYF	TGTGCCAGCAGCCAGACTAGCGGGATGTCCTACGAGCAGTACTTC
-	TRBV5-6	-	TRBJ1-4	CASSSDQQGPNEKLFF	TGTGCCAGCAGCTCCGACCAACAGGGCCCGAATGAAAAACTGTTTTTT
-	TRBV18	-	TRBJ2-7	CASSPRDREQYF	TGTGCCAGCTCACCTCGTGACAGGGAGCAGTACTTC
-	TRBV19	-	TRBJ1-5	CASTAFGESNQPQHF	TGTGCCAGTACCGCATTCGGGGAAAGCAATCAGCCCCAGCATTTT
-	TRBV5-5	-	TRBJ2-7	CASRLGLEQYF	TGTGCCAGTAGACTTGGCCTCGAGCAGTACTTC
-	TRBV24-1	TRBD1	TRBJ1-2	CATSDAGQDYGYTF	TGTGCCACCAGTGATGCGGGACAGGACTATGGCTACACCTTC
-	TRBV14	-	TRBJ1-2	CASSQGQNYGYTF	TGTGCCAGCAGCCAAGGCCAGAACTATGGCTACACCTTC
-	TRBV7-9	-	TRBJ1-4	CASTPGDEKLFF	TGTGCCAGCACACCCGGGGATGAAAAACTGTTTTTT
-	TRBV7-6	-	TRBJ2-1	CASSHAWAGVVEQFF	TGTGCCAGCAGCCATGCATGGGCAGGGGTGGTTGAGCAGTTCTTC
-	TRBV5-6	-	TRBJ2-3	CASSLQTTDTQYF	TGTGCCAGCAGCTTACAGACCACAGATACGCAGTATTTT
-	TRBV28	-	TRBJ1-4	CASSSTALVNEKLFF	TGTGCCAGCAGTTCGACAGCCCTGGTTAATGAAAAACTGTTTTTT
-	TRBV15	TRBD1	TRBJ2-3	CATSRDHGTASTDTQYF	TGTGCCACCAGCAGAGATCATGGGACAGCAAGCACAGATACGCAGTATTTT
-	TRBV30	-	TRBJ2-7	CAWSKNPGAYEQYF	TGTGCCTGGAGTAAGAACCCCGGGGCCTACGAGCAGTACTTC
-	TRBV27	-	TRBJ1-6	CASSLIGGLLNSPLHF	TGTGCCAGCAGTTTAATCGGGGGACTTTTAAATTCACCCCTCCACTTT
-	TRBV19	TRBD1	TRBJ1-1	CASAYRGTEAFF	TGTGCCAGCGCCTACAGGGGGACTGAAGCTTTCTTT